This note documents a single T cell receptor (beta chain) sequence. Template material for TCR beta VDJ and CDR3 profiling consisted of genomic DNA. TCRdb itself ran the reads through MiXCR, one entry per CDR3 protein. This sample yields more than 200,000 distinct CDR3 sequences, of which 40% to 60% are seen a single time; about 20% belongs to the top ten. The CDR3 loop spans 13 amino acids. The V end was cut by 3 bases, the J end by 13 bases, with 13 bases between. Germline loops: CDR1 LNHNV, CDR2 YYDKDF (reference sequence). Only patients with CD8+CD57+ cell expansion on flow cytometry were chosen for sequencing. The data stem from a study of CD8+CD57+ T cells in acquired aplastic anemia. Study context: Sorted CD4+ and CD8+ cells yielded roughly 3 ug of DNA on average.

The chain couples TRBV15 to TRBJ1-6; D ambiguous. The sequenced sample consisted of sorted CD4+, CD8+, or CD8+CD57+ T cells (not recorded which) from PBMCs. This sequence was found in a human donor with aplastic anemia. The CDR3 here is CATSSDRLSPLHF. In DNA, the CDR3 is TGTGCCACCAGCAGTGACCGTTTATCCCCCCTCCACTTT.